A selection of T cell receptor beta chains follows, all from one sample in a study of cytomegalovirus exposure and HLA in healthy donors. Sequencing was performed with immunoSEQ multiplex PCR; in TCRdb, only in-frame clones are kept and a portion is missing. The profile shows some 210,000 clones, around four fifths of them singletons. Sample: PBMCs. The receptor set was obtained from a woman between 18 and 29 years old in good health and CMV-seronegative. The CDR3 runs from the conserved cysteine through the conserved F or W. D genes are given only for firm matches. A row's size may be missing; if present it is once, few, many or a size class.

V gene: TRBV7-6
D gene: TRBD2
CDR3 length: 15
J gene: TRBJ2-1
clone size: .
CDR3 protein: CASSSRGLAGVEQFF
CDR3 DNA: TGTGCCAGCAGTTCACGGGGACTAGCGGGGGTGGAGCAGTTCTTC

V gene: TRBV29-1
D gene: TRBD2
CDR3 length: 14
J gene: TRBJ2-5
clone size: .
CDR3 protein: CSVESSGGSETQYF
CDR3 DNA: TGCAGCGTTGAGTCGAGCGGCGGGAGTGAGACCCAGTACTTC

V gene: TRBV2
D gene: .
CDR3 length: 14
J gene: TRBJ2-7
clone size: .
CDR3 protein: CASSTYGASYEQYF
CDR3 DNA: TGTGCCAGCAGTACTTACGGGGCTTCCTACGAGCAGTACTTC

V gene: TRBV9
D gene: .
CDR3 length: 16
J gene: TRBJ1-6
clone size: .
CDR3 protein: CASSVGPSSYNSPLHF
CDR3 DNA: TGTGCCAGCAGCGTCGGACCGTCCTCATATAATTCACCCCTCCACTTT

V gene: TRBV5-6
D gene: TRBD1
CDR3 length: 14
J gene: TRBJ1-2
clone size: .
CDR3 protein: CASSGDRGSYGYTF
CDR3 DNA: TGTGCCAGCAGCGGTGACAGGGGATCCTATGGCTACACCTTC

V gene: TRBV5-1
D gene: TRBD1
CDR3 length: 14
J gene: TRBJ2-7
clone size: .
CDR3 protein: CASSTLQGAGEQYF
CDR3 DNA: TGCGCCAGCAGCACATTACAGGGGGCAGGCGAGCAGTACTTC

V gene: TRBV2
D gene: TRBD2
CDR3 length: 15
J gene: TRBJ2-7
clone size: .
CDR3 protein: CASRETSAVSYEQYF
CDR3 DNA: TGTGCCAGCAGAGAGACTAGCGCGGTATCCTACGAGCAGTACTTC

V gene: TRBV4-1
D gene: .
CDR3 length: 14
J gene: TRBJ2-2
clone size: .
CDR3 protein: CASSPFQAVGELFF
CDR3 DNA: TGCGCCAGCAGCCCCTTCCAGGCGGTCGGGGAGCTGTTTTTT

V gene: TRBV27
D gene: TRBD2
CDR3 length: 15
J gene: TRBJ2-5
clone size: .
CDR3 protein: CASSLRGRAGETQYF
CDR3 DNA: TGTGCCAGCAGTTTACGCGGGAGGGCGGGGGAGACCCAGTACTTC

V gene: TRBV9
D gene: TRBD1
CDR3 length: 16
J gene: TRBJ1-1
clone size: .
CDR3 protein: CASSPLTGGSNTEAFF
CDR3 DNA: TGTGCCAGCAGCCCACTGACAGGGGGCTCGAACACTGAAGCTTTCTTT

V gene: TRBV28
D gene: .
CDR3 length: 14
J gene: TRBJ2-7
clone size: .
CDR3 protein: CASSFPGSAYEQYF
CDR3 DNA: TGTGCCAGCAGTTTCCCAGGGTCAGCCTACGAGCAGTACTTC

V gene: TRBV30
D gene: .
CDR3 length: 12
J gene: TRBJ2-2
clone size: .
CDR3 protein: CAWTRGSGELFF
CDR3 DNA: TGTGCCTGGACTCGGGGTTCCGGGGAGCTGTTTTTT

V gene: TRBV6-1
D gene: .
CDR3 length: 13
J gene: TRBJ2-4
clone size: .
CDR3 protein: CASSEQGQNIQYF
CDR3 DNA: TGTGCCAGCAGTGAACAAGGGCAAAACATTCAGTACTTC

V gene: TRBV5-1
D gene: .
CDR3 length: 11
J gene: TRBJ2-3
clone size: .
CDR3 protein: CASSLDHTQYF
CDR3 DNA: TGCGCCAGCAGCTTGGATCATACGCAGTATTTT

V gene: TRBV19
D gene: .
CDR3 length: 15
J gene: TRBJ1-2
clone size: .
CDR3 protein: CASSIGMAVNYGYTF
CDR3 DNA: TGTGCCAGTAGTATAGGGATGGCTGTTAACTATGGCTACACCTTC

V gene: TRBV19
D gene: TRBD1
CDR3 length: 13
J gene: TRBJ2-7
clone size: .
CDR3 protein: CASKGTGSYEQYF
CDR3 DNA: TGTGCCAGTAAGGGGACAGGGTCCTACGAGCAGTACTTC

V gene: TRBV19
D gene: TRBD1
CDR3 length: 15
J gene: TRBJ2-1
clone size: once
CDR3 protein: CASSVTGEAYNEQFF
CDR3 DNA: TGTGCCAGTAGTGTGACAGGGGAAGCCTACAATGAGCAGTTCTTC

V gene: TRBV27
D gene: .
CDR3 length: 13
J gene: TRBJ2-1
clone size: .
CDR3 protein: CASSLVVFGEQFF
CDR3 DNA: TGTGCCAGCAGTCTAGTGGTATTCGGTGAGCAGTTCTTC

V gene: TRBV11-3
D gene: .
CDR3 length: 17
J gene: TRBJ2-3
clone size: .
CDR3 protein: CASSLEDSQPSTDTQYF
CDR3 DNA: TGTGCCAGCAGCTTAGAAGACAGTCAACCTAGCACAGATACGCAGTATTTT

V gene: TRBV21-1
D gene: .
CDR3 length: 20
J gene: TRBJ1-5
clone size: .
CDR3 protein: CASSNKVGRGQGRGNQPQHF
CDR3 DNA: TGTGCCAGCAGCAATAAAGTTGGCAGGGGACAGGGGAGAGGAAATCAGCCCCAGCATTTT

V gene: TRBV6-5
D gene: .
CDR3 length: 12
J gene: TRBJ2-5
clone size: .
CDR3 protein: CASRSGYETQYF
CDR3 DNA: TGTGCCAGCAGGAGCGGCTATGAGACCCAGTACTTC

V gene: TRBV6-6
D gene: .
CDR3 length: 16
J gene: TRBJ2-7
clone size: .
CDR3 protein: CASSLPGTLGSYEQYF
CDR3 DNA: TGTGCCAGCAGCTTGCCCGGGACACTCGGTTCCTACGAGCAGTACTTC

V gene: TRBV5-1
D gene: TRBD1
CDR3 length: 17
J gene: TRBJ2-1
clone size: once
CDR3 protein: CASSPFTPGQGLNEQFF
CDR3 DNA: TGCGCCAGCAGCCCGTTTACGCCGGGACAGGGTTTAAATGAGCAGTTCTTC

V gene: TRBV7-3
D gene: TRBD1
CDR3 length: 14
J gene: TRBJ2-1
clone size: .
CDR3 protein: CASSAGTGEFEQFF
CDR3 DNA: TGTGCCAGCAGCGCTGGGACAGGGGAGTTTGAGCAGTTCTTC

V gene: TRBV28
D gene: .
CDR3 length: 12
J gene: TRBJ1-2
clone size: .
CDR3 protein: CASSLSYYGYTF
CDR3 DNA: TGTGCCAGCAGTTTAAGCTACTATGGCTACACCTTC

V gene: TRBV27
D gene: TRBD2
CDR3 length: 16
J gene: TRBJ2-5
clone size: .
CDR3 protein: CASSTARTSDQETQYF
CDR3 DNA: TGTGCCAGCAGTACGGCCAGGACTAGCGACCAAGAGACCCAGTACTTC

V gene: TRBV6-6
D gene: .
CDR3 length: 14
J gene: TRBJ1-1
clone size: .
CDR3 protein: CASSSGAENTEAFF
CDR3 DNA: TGTGCCAGCAGTTCAGGGGCCGAGAACACTGAAGCTTTCTTT

V gene: TRBV28
D gene: .
CDR3 length: 14
J gene: TRBJ1-5
clone size: .
CDR3 protein: CASSRTPISEPQHF
CDR3 DNA: TGTGCCAGCAGTCGAACGCCCATTTCGGAGCCCCAGCATTTT

V gene: TRBV4-2
D gene: .
CDR3 length: 15
J gene: TRBJ1-5
clone size: .
CDR3 protein: CASSQDGRDNQPQHF
CDR3 DNA: TGTGCCAGCAGCCAAGATGGGAGGGACAATCAGCCCCAGCATTTT

V gene: TRBV13
D gene: .
CDR3 length: 13
J gene: TRBJ2-7
clone size: .
CDR3 protein: CASSSRGGIEQYF
CDR3 DNA: TGTGCCAGCAGTAGCAGGGGAGGGATCGAGCAGTACTTC

V gene: TRBV6-5
D gene: .
CDR3 length: 14
J gene: TRBJ1-4
clone size: .
CDR3 protein: CASSYSGGNEKLFF
CDR3 DNA: TGTGCCAGCAGTTACTCCGGGGGGAATGAAAAACTGTTTTTT

V gene: TRBV5-6
D gene: TRBD1
CDR3 length: 17
J gene: TRBJ1-4
clone size: .
CDR3 protein: CASSTWGGTGANEKLFF
CDR3 DNA: TGTGCCAGCAGCACCTGGGGCGGGACAGGGGCTAATGAAAAACTGTTTTTT

V gene: TRBV19
D gene: TRBD1
CDR3 length: 17
J gene: TRBJ1-5
clone size: .
CDR3 protein: CASSSSRTGGGNQPQHF
CDR3 DNA: TGTGCCAGTAGTTCTTCCCGGACAGGTGGGGGCAATCAGCCCCAGCATTTT

V gene: TRBV2
D gene: .
CDR3 length: 14
J gene: TRBJ2-3
clone size: once
CDR3 protein: CASSVGGEADTQYF
CDR3 DNA: TGTGCCAGCAGTGTAGGGGGTGAGGCAGATACGCAGTATTTT

V gene: TRBV27
D gene: TRBD1
CDR3 length: 18
J gene: TRBJ1-4
clone size: .
CDR3 protein: CASSHRGLSGFFNEKLFF
CDR3 DNA: TGTGCCAGCAGTCACAGGGGCCTTAGTGGGTTCTTTAATGAAAAACTGTTTTTT

V gene: TRBV4-1
D gene: .
CDR3 length: 12
J gene: TRBJ2-5
clone size: .
CDR3 protein: CASSQEGLGQYF
CDR3 DNA: TGCGCCAGCAGCCAAGAGGGACTGGGTCAGTACTTC

V gene: TRBV10-3
D gene: .
CDR3 length: 15
J gene: TRBJ1-1
clone size: .
CDR3 protein: CAISESEEGSTEAFF
CDR3 DNA: TGTGCCATCAGTGAGTCGGAGGAGGGTAGCACTGAAGCTTTCTTT

V gene: TRBV4-1
D gene: .
CDR3 length: 16
J gene: TRBJ1-1
clone size: .
CDR3 protein: CASSQERRQRNTEAFF
CDR3 DNA: TGCGCCAGCAGCCAAGAGAGGCGGCAGAGGAACACTGAAGCTTTCTTT

V gene: TRBV5-4
D gene: .
CDR3 length: 15
J gene: TRBJ2-7
clone size: few
CDR3 protein: CASRNQAHHSYEQYF
CDR3 DNA: TGTGCCAGCAGGAACCAGGCGCACCACTCCTACGAGCAGTACTTC

V gene: TRBV2
D gene: .
CDR3 length: 13
J gene: TRBJ1-1
clone size: .
CDR3 protein: CASRPSGGTEAFF
CDR3 DNA: TGTGCCAGCAGGCCCTCGGGGGGGACTGAAGCTTTCTTT

V gene: TRBV7-8
D gene: TRBD1
CDR3 length: 15
J gene: TRBJ2-5
clone size: .
CDR3 protein: CASSSNDRGKETQYF
CDR3 DNA: TGTGCCAGCAGCTCGAACGACAGGGGCAAGGAGACCCAGTACTTC

V gene: TRBV6-5
D gene: .
CDR3 length: 14
J gene: TRBJ2-3
clone size: .
CDR3 protein: CASSYSDHTDTQYF
CDR3 DNA: TGTGCCAGCAGTTACTCCGATCACACAGATACGCAGTATTTT

V gene: TRBV27
D gene: TRBD1
CDR3 length: 14
J gene: TRBJ1-4
clone size: .
CDR3 protein: CASSLYRGGEKLFF
CDR3 DNA: TGTGCCAGCAGTTTATACAGGGGGGGTGAAAAACTGTTTTTT

V gene: TRBV2
D gene: .
CDR3 length: 14
J gene: TRBJ2-5
clone size: few
CDR3 protein: CASSWVDPPETQYF
CDR3 DNA: TGTGCCAGCAGTTGGGTCGATCCCCCAGAGACCCAGTACTTC

V gene: TRBV6-6
D gene: .
CDR3 length: 15
J gene: TRBJ2-1
clone size: .
CDR3 protein: CASSAPVVPPDEQFF
CDR3 DNA: TGTGCCAGCAGTGCACCAGTGGTCCCTCCGGATGAGCAGTTCTTC

V gene: TRBV10-3
D gene: TRBD1
CDR3 length: 12
J gene: TRBJ2-1
clone size: once
CDR3 protein: CASRTGGVEQFF
CDR3 DNA: TGTGCCAGCCGGACAGGGGGAGTAGAGCAGTTCTTC

V gene: TRBV5-1
D gene: .
CDR3 length: 12
J gene: TRBJ1-2
clone size: .
CDR3 protein: CASSLGPYGYTF
CDR3 DNA: TGCGCCAGCAGCTTGGGACCTTATGGCTACACCTTC

V gene: TRBV19
D gene: .
CDR3 length: 14
J gene: TRBJ1-2
clone size: .
CDR3 protein: CASSISGSAYGYTF
CDR3 DNA: TGTGCCAGTAGTATAAGCGGGAGCGCCTATGGCTACACCTTC

V gene: TRBV9
D gene: .
CDR3 length: 14
J gene: TRBJ2-7
clone size: .
CDR3 protein: CASSVATGPAEQYF
CDR3 DNA: TGTGCCAGCAGCGTAGCTACGGGACCTGCCGAGCAGTACTTC

V gene: TRBV30
D gene: .
CDR3 length: 13
J gene: TRBJ1-5
clone size: .
CDR3 protein: CAWSQGSNQPQHF
CDR3 DNA: TGTGCCTGGAGCCAGGGTAGCAATCAGCCCCAGCATTTT

V gene: TRBV5-1
D gene: .
CDR3 length: 14
J gene: TRBJ2-7
clone size: .
CDR3 protein: CASSPDSSSYEQYF
CDR3 DNA: TGCGCCAGCAGCCCGGACAGTAGCTCCTACGAGCAGTACTTC

V gene: TRBV9
D gene: .
CDR3 length: 14
J gene: TRBJ1-2
clone size: .
CDR3 protein: CASSVGGAIYGYTF
CDR3 DNA: TGTGCCAGCAGCGTAGGGGGGGCGATCTATGGCTACACCTTC

V gene: TRBV30
D gene: .
CDR3 length: 12
J gene: TRBJ1-1
clone size: .
CDR3 protein: CAWSRMNTEAFF
CDR3 DNA: TGTGCCTGGAGTCGTATGAACACTGAAGCTTTCTTT

V gene: TRBV5-1
D gene: .
CDR3 length: 14
J gene: TRBJ1-3
clone size: once
CDR3 protein: CASSPTISGNTIYF
CDR3 DNA: TGCGCCAGCAGTCCTACCATCTCTGGAAACACCATATATTTT

V gene: TRBV6-1
D gene: .
CDR3 length: 13
J gene: TRBJ1-2
clone size: .
CDR3 protein: CASSDRGNDGYTF
CDR3 DNA: TGTGCCAGCAGTGACAGGGGTAATGATGGCTACACCTTC

V gene: TRBV5-6
D gene: .
CDR3 length: 12
J gene: TRBJ2-7
clone size: few
CDR3 protein: CASSIGTYEQYF
CDR3 DNA: TGTGCCAGCAGCATAGGGACGTACGAGCAGTACTTC

V gene: TRBV20-1
D gene: .
CDR3 length: 11
J gene: TRBJ2-1
clone size: .
CDR3 protein: CSARGTNEQFF
CDR3 DNA: TGCAGTGCTAGAGGGACCAATGAGCAGTTCTTC

V gene: TRBV19
D gene: .
CDR3 length: 11
J gene: TRBJ2-1
clone size: .
CDR3 protein: CASSIKDEQFF
CDR3 DNA: TGTGCCAGTAGTATTAAGGATGAGCAGTTCTTC